This paragraph reports one T cell receptor beta chain. No antigen is known for it. Expressed TCRB transcripts were sequenced after all isolated RNA was converted to cDNA. Clones were sequenced by immunoSEQ multiplex PCR, and TCRdb holds only the in-frame ones, with some missing. Here the sample spans about 700,000 clones, roughly 13% being singletons. The data originate from a study of beta chain features in type 1 diabetes. The CDR3 sequence is 14 residues long. Trimming cost V 0 bases and J 4 bases, with 9 bases left between them. Study observations and caveats: People with Type 1 diabetes carried modestly yet significantly shorter TCRB CDR3s in all four CD4+ subsets.

The specimen was naive CD4+ T cells from blood. This TCR came from a man aged 18 to 30 with type 1 diabetes. The rearrangement links TRBV23-1 to TRBJ1-1; TRBD1 is a possible D gene (6 bases). TRBV23-1 is assigned to the ORF class and has an uncertain function. CDR3 amino acids: CASSQSDRPTEAFF. The CDR3 DNA reads as TGCGCCAGCAGTCAATCCGACAGGCCCACTGAAGCTTTCTTT.